This T cell receptor beta chain was recovered during a study of blood T cell repertoires in COVID-19 (dated by TCRdb to about 2020). Some background on the complete study: Samples covering the acute and convalescent phases of COVID-19 were provided by collaborators in the United States, Italy and Spain. The prospective study material was composed of cDNA or gDNA derived from T cells, B-cell-depleted T cells, or PBMCs. Subjects who had been exposed to COVID-19, were actively infected with it, or had recovered from it provided the deeply sampled blood TCRbeta repertoires that made up the dataset. The repertoires were released in a freely available public database meant as a resource for research on the immune response to SARS-CoV-2. Samples came from the ongoing ImmuneRACE study (first 160 participants) plus 1,254 subjects from 6 global collaborators. The sample metadata nearly always contained a de-identified subject ID, COVID-19 status, age in years and sex. Where available, HLA class I and class II types were obtained from metadata supplied by the sample provider rather than from assay-based typing. What the authors observed across the whole study: Clinical and demographic metadata were provided uncurated, with the amount varying by source and participant.

The immunoSEQ Assay, a bias-controlled multiplex PCR, was used to amplify TCRbeta CDR3 regions from genomic DNA. For the original study's pipeline: Nucleated cell counts per sample were estimated from amplification of reference gene primers within the assay. To quantify the absolute abundance of each unique TCRbeta CDR3 rearrangement, sequence reads were collapsed and filtered. Productive Simpson clonality was computed per sample as the square root of Simpson's diversity index over productive rearrangements. As stored in TCRdb, this immuneACCESS dataset retains in-frame rearrangements with V and J assigned. A fraction of the clones does not appear; measured against another copy, unresolved V genes explain less than half of the discrepancy, and the remainder lacks a known reason. The DNA gave D and trimming, while V, J and clone size come from that table. The sample table records nearly 350,000 clones; more than 85% of these occur just once. The leading ten clones occupy 1% of the sample.

The V and J ends are trimmed by 3 bases and 11 bases, leaving 8 bases between them. Inclusive of the bounding cysteine and phenylalanine, the CDR3 is 11 residues long. Only the CDR3 part of the read is kept: 33 bases, read in frame from the first base. This clone was recorded once. No antigen is known for it. The record has no base qualities; no much larger clone is one base away. In the prospective study, participants were about 18 to 95 years old, resided in approximately 22 geographic areas of the United States, and were enrolled through a virtual design. In the prospective study, participants were assigned to cohorts based on the clinical history participants reported in a screening survey and a study questionnaire. ImmuneRACE Cohort 3 recovered participants were defined by two consecutive negative NP/OP PCR tests, healthcare professional clearance, or symptom resolution. Mobile phlebotomists in the prospective study collected whole blood, serum and a nasopharyngeal or oropharyngeal swab from every participant. Over a 2-month period, participants in the prospective study had the option of providing additional blood draws and questionnaires. Blood samples from the prospective study were shipped frozen or at room temperature prior to DNA extraction.

This clonotype was sampled from a woman in her 30s who had recovered from COVID-19. Sequences were obtained from PBMCs or T cells enriched from blood (not recorded which). The chain couples TRBV12-3 or TRBV12-4 to TRBJ1-3; the D gene cannot be resolved reliably. In nucleotides, the sequence is TGTGCCAGCAGTTTTGAGGGAGCCATATATTTT. Its protein reads: CASSFEGAIYF.